These 17 T cell receptor beta chains were sequenced from one sample in a study of cytomegalovirus exposure and HLA in healthy donors. PCR involved 60 Vbeta and 13 Jbeta primers. Profiling relied on immunoSEQ multiplex PCR, and the TCRdb table lists in-frame clones only, not all of them. Among 190,000 or so clones listed, 75% to 85% were seen once. Material: PBMCs. These receptors came from a woman between 45 and 65 years old in good health and CMV-seropositive.

The chain is built from TRBV6-1 and TRBJ1-5; D not resolved. From germline, CDR1 is MNHNS and CDR2 SASEGT. The V end lost 4 bases, the J end lost 0 bases, and 13 bases lay between the germline ends. This CDR3 region has 16 residues. This CDR3 is CASSGTAYYSNQPQHF. CDR3 DNA sequence: TGTGCCAGCAGTGGAACGGCCTACTATAGCAATCAGCCCCAGCATTTT.

V and J are TRBV27 and TRBJ2-7, with 12 positions matching TRBD2. This CDR3 is 15 amino acids long. Trimming at V came to 10 bases and at J to 0 bases, leaving 7 bases not matched to a gene. Germline CDR1 MNHEY, CDR2 SMNVEV (reference sequence). The chain's CDR3 is CAIARLAGDSYEQYF. In DNA form, the CDR3 reads TGTGCCATTGCCCGACTAGCGGGAGACTCCTACGAGCAGTACTTC.

The rearrangement uses TRBV10-2 and TRBJ2-7; no definite D call. The V end was cut by 5 bases, the J end by 2 bases, with 7 bases between. The germline CDR1 and CDR2 sequences are WSHSY and SAAADI. The CDR3 is 12 residues long. The CDR3: CASSSQTYEQYF. The CDR3 DNA is TGCGCCAGCAGTAGTCAGACCTACGAGCAGTACTTC.

The chain employs TRBV18 and TRBJ1-1, with a possible D match to TRBD1 (6 bases). The germline CDR1 and CDR2 sequences are KGHSH and LQKENI. V lost 6 bases and J lost 5, with 13 bases in between. This CDR3 region has 13 residues. The CDR3 nucleotides are TGTGCCAGCTCTCTACAGGGAAGGACTGAAGCTTTCTTT. Its protein is CASSLQGRTEAFF.

The chain combines TRBV5-4 with TRBJ2-1, with 10 bases aligning to TRBD2. The CDR3 is made up of 17 amino acids. Germline V CDR1 and CDR2: SGHNT, YYREEE (reference sequence). J was trimmed by 7 bases and V by 4 bases; bases with no gene match: 14. The CDR3: CASSAPASGSIPNEQFF. The DNA for the CDR3 is TGTGCCAGCAGCGCCCCGGCTAGCGGGAGTATCCCAAATGAGCAGTTCTTC. Together with reference TRBV5-4 and TRBJ2-1, the CDR3 gives the full variable domain: ETGVTQSPTHLIKTRGQQVTLRCSSQSGHNTVSWYQQALGQGPQFIFQYYREEENGRGNFPPRFSGLQFPNYSSELNVNALELDDSALYLCASSAPASGSIPNEQFFGPGTRLTVL.

The chain uses TRBV19 and TRBJ1-4, with 7 bases identical to TRBD1. CDR1 is LNHDA and CDR2 is SQIVND in the germline V gene (reference sequence). The CDR3 is 16 residues long. J was trimmed by 8 bases and V by 3 bases; bases with no gene match: 12. The DNA for the CDR3 is TGTGCCAGTAGTATGAGGACAGGTCGGTGGGACGAAAAACTGTTTTTT. Translation: CASSMRTGRWDEKLFF.

The V and J genes are TRBV7-2 and TRBJ2-5; 11 bases are a match to TRBD2. The DNA end is a closer match to TRBJ2-7, so the J assignment may be wrong. The CDR3 is made up of 15 amino acids. The germline gives CDR1 SGHTA, CDR2 FQGNSA. The CDR3 loop is CASSAGTSGAYEQYF. As DNA, the CDR3 is TGTGCCAGCAGCGCGGGGACTAGCGGAGCATACGAGCAGTACTTC.

Concerning this clone: At one of its ends the junction is not consistent with the germline gene, which may arise from a read error. The chain employs TRBV7-9 and TRBJ2-1, with D maybe TRBD1 (6 bases). Germline assignment: CDR1 SEHNR and CDR2 FQNEAQ (reference sequence). This CDR3 is built from 15 residues. The CDR3 DNA reads as TGTTCCAGCAGCCGCCTGGGGGACAACTACAATGAGCAGTTCTTC. Amino acids: CSSSRLGDNYNEQFF.

The rearrangement links TRBV14 to TRBJ1-5, with TRBD1 matching over 7 bases. The CDR3 covers 14 residues. V was pared by 4 bases and J by 3 bases, with 3 bases of the junction left unmatched. The V gene's germline CDR1 is SGHDN and CDR2 FVKESK. The CDR3 nucleotides read TGTGCCAGCAGCCGACAGGGCCTCAATCAGCCCCAGCATTTT. Protein: CASSRQGLNQPQHF. The variable domain in full, with the rest retrieved from reference TRBV14 and TRBJ1-5, is EAGVTQFPSHSVIEKGQTVTLRCDPISGHDNLYWYRRVMGKEIKFLLHFVKESKQDESGMPNNRFLAERTGGTYSTLKVQPAELEDSGVYFCASSRQGLNQPQHFGDGTRLSIL.

This clone was counted once. This specimen includes other DNA sequences encoding the same CDR3. The chain joins TRBV4-1 to TRBJ2-7, with 8 bases fitting TRBD1. V shed 1 base, J shed 2 bases, and the junction held 4 bases outside the gene matches. This CDR3 is built from 15 residues. CDR1 is MGHRA and CDR2 is YSYEKL in the germline V gene. The CDR3 loop reads CASSQGPGQAYEQYF. CDR3 bases: TGCGCCAGCAGCCAAGGCCCGGGACAGGCCTACGAGCAGTACTTC.

The chain joins TRBV6-5 to TRBJ1-5; D may be TRBD1 (5 bases). There are 14 residues in the CDR3. The germline V gene has CDR1 MNHEY and CDR2 SVGAGI. V lost 2 bases and J lost 1, with 6 bases in between. Here the CDR3 reads CASSYPGSNQPQHF. For the CDR3, the DNA is TGTGCCAGCAGTTACCCAGGGAGCAATCAGCCCCAGCATTTT.

The gene calls are TRBV13 and TRBJ1-1; TRBD1 is a possible D gene (5 bases). This CDR3 contains 14 residues. The germline gives CDR1 PRHDT, CDR2 FYEKMQ (reference sequence). Trimming shortened V by 0 bases and J by 4 bases, and 9 bases separated the two germline ends. The CDR3 coding sequence is TGTGCCAGCAGCTTAGGCAGGGTGACCACTGAAGCTTTCTTT. Protein sequence: CASSLGRVTTEAFF.

This clone was recorded once. The chain uses TRBV4-1 and TRBJ1-4; TRBD1 agrees at 8 bases. CDR1 and CDR2 (germline): MGHRA, YSYEKL. The CDR3 runs 14 residues. Germline trimming cut 6 bases from V and 4 bases from J; bases unmatched to any gene: 4. CDR3 protein: CASRPRGLNEKLFF. CDR3 coding DNA: TGCGCCAGCAGACCCAGGGGGCTTAATGAAAAACTGTTTTTT.

The CDR3 DNA sequence: TGTGCCAGCAGTTCCCCGGCAGCGGGAGTTTCGGATACGCAGTATTTT. This sequence encodes CASSSPAAGVSDTQYF. The chain links TRBV28 to TRBJ2-3; 8 nucleotides line up with TRBD2. Unmatched junction bases numbered 12, after V lost 4 bases and J lost 6 bases. Per germline, CDR1 MDHEN and CDR2 SYDVKM. This CDR3 is 16 amino acids long.

The chain couples TRBV15 to TRBJ1-1; tentative D call: TRBD1 (6 bases). The CDR3 runs to 14 residues. The V end lost 6 bases, the J end lost 1 base, and 12 bases lay between the germline ends. The germline gives CDR1 LNHNV, CDR2 YYDKDF (reference sequence). This CDR3 reads CATRHGTQNTEAFF. The CDR3 region has the DNA TGTGCCACCAGACACGGGACACAGAACACTGAAGCTTTCTTT.

The chain has TRBV5-1 and TRBJ2-1, with 8 bases that match TRBD2. Germline V gene sequence: CDR1 SGHRS, CDR2 YFSETQ. The V gene end was trimmed by 5 bases and the J gene end by 0 bases; junction bases not matched to a gene: 1. This CDR3 has 14 amino acids. The CDR3 spells CASRRGGSYNEQFF. The CDR3 region has the DNA TGCGCCAGCAGACGGGGGGGCTCCTACAATGAGCAGTTCTTC.

The rearrangement uses TRBV11-2 and TRBJ1-2; 11 bases fit TRBD1. J gave up 8 bases and V 5 bases, and 10 bases lay outside the gene matches. CDR1 is SGHAT and CDR2 is FQNNGV in the germline V gene. CDR3 length equals 15 residues. The CDR3 protein is CASSLTGTGGKGYTF. In DNA, the CDR3 is TGTGCCAGCAGCCTAACCGGGACAGGGGGGAAGGGCTACACCTTC.